This T cell receptor beta chain was profiled in a study of CD8+ T cells in alopecia areata. The V end lost 0 bases, the J end lost 2 bases, and 5 bases lay between the germline ends. This CDR3 has 13 residues. Looked up from germline, CDR1 is SGHRS and CDR2 is YFSETQ. The treatment: oral pan-JAK inhibitor, 5-10 mg twice daily. Extraction and reverse transcription of RNA yielded cDNA as the sequencing template. TCRdb's copy holds only in-frame clones and misses some; the assay was immunoSEQ multiplex PCR. The sample holds 150,000 to 200,000 clones; about 65% are singletons and the top ten take under 1.5%.

This material consisted of CD4+ T cells sorted from blood, taken around week 50, from a patient treated with tofacitinib. The receptor was derived from a human donor with alopecia areata. V gene TRBV5-1 combines with J gene TRBJ1-1; D is ambiguous. CDR3 region: CASSLEPNTEAFF. The CDR3 DNA sequence: TGCGCCAGCAGCTTGGAACCTAACACTGAAGCTTTCTTT.